A single T cell receptor beta chain is shown here with its context. The data originate from a study of control samples from healthy donors and cancer patients. V was pared by 5 bases and J by 5 bases, with 12 bases between. The length of the CDR3 is 13 residues. Germline lookup yields CDR1 PRHDT and CDR2 FYEKMQ (reference sequence). Only in-frame clones appear in the TCRdb table, and some are missing; sequencing was by immunoSEQ multiplex PCR. Altogether some 120,000 clones are present, about 93% being singletons, with the ten largest covering roughly 2.6%. The chain recombines TRBV13 with TRBJ1-1; D might be TRBD1 (5 bases). The TCR comes from a man aged 25 to 40 in good health. The sample taken for sequencing was blood. For the CDR3, the DNA is TGTGCCAGCAGCCCATCGGGGGATACTGAAGCTTTCTTT. Amino acid sequence: CASSPSGDTEAFF.